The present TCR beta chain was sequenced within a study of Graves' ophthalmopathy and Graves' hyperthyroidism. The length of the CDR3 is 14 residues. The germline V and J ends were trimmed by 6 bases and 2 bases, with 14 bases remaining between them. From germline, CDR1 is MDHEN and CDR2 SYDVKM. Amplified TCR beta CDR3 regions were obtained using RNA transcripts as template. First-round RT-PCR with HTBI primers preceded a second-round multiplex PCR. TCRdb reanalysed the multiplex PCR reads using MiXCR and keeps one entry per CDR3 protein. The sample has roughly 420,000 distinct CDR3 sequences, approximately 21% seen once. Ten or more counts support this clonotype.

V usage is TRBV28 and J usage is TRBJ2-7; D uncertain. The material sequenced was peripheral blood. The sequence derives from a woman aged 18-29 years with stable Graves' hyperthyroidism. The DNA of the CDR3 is TGTGCCAGCAGCAGGTTGGTCGGAGCCTACGAGCAGTACTTC. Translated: CASSRLVGAYEQYF.